This is a list of T cell receptor beta chains from one sample in a study of technical replicates of blood from a handful of donors. The method was immunoSEQ multiplex PCR; TCRdb's version includes in-frame clones alone and lacks a portion of them. The sample includes tens of thousands of clones, over 85% seen only once; the top ten take 0.41%. Sequencing used T cells isolated from PBMCs. All receptors come from a human donor in good health. Both conserved end residues are part of each CDR3. Fields, in order: J gene, V gene, CDR3 protein.

TRBJ1-2,TRBV5-1,CASSLDRRVGEGYTF
TRBJ2-2,TRBV14,CASSQGWGQNTGELFF
TRBJ2-3,TRBV7-3,CASSLVHTDTQYF
TRBJ1-1,TRBV7-2,CASSGLQNTEAFF
TRBJ1-1,TRBV7-9,CASSYSNMNTEAFF
TRBJ1-6,TRBV6-1,CASSEVPLVSSPLHF
TRBJ2-2,TRBV11-2,CASSPEGLTGELFF
TRBJ2-5,TRBV9,CASSPRLADKETQYF
TRBJ2-1,TRBV5-1,CASSLGRNNEQFF
TRBJ2-7,TRBV18,CASSKGVQTYEQYF
TRBJ1-2,TRBV7-9,CASSRDRVVGYTF
TRBJ2-7,TRBV28,CASSSPGTGGVEQYF
TRBJ2-7,TRBV7-2,CASSLVTGGFEQYF
TRBJ2-7,TRBV5-1,CASQPYPGAYEQYF
TRBJ1-2,TRBV25-1,CASSGSGFGYTF
TRBJ2-7,TRBV5-1,CASSQAGPSYEQYF
TRBJ2-3,TRBV2,CASSGPTGGLTQYF
TRBJ2-5,TRBV2,CASMRTFLQETQYF
TRBJ2-7,TRBV15,CATSRDNGRTGPYEQYF
TRBJ1-3,TRBV10-3,CAISEGDSPGNTIYF
TRBJ1-1,TRBV6-6,CASSYFMNTEAFF
TRBJ2-1,TRBV7-3,CASSSLDNEQFF
TRBJ2-2,TRBV2,CASREGTTGELFF
TRBJ2-1,TRBV5-1,CASSRGKPPGTTPKYNEQFF
TRBJ2-7,TRBV4-1,CASSQDVLLFEQYF
TRBJ2-7,TRBV27,CASSLFSGGLGNEQYF
TRBJ1-3,TRBV1,CTSSQEKWPFDLVGNTIYF
TRBJ2-1,TRBV6-5,CASSSRTSGNNEQFF
TRBJ2-7,TRBV5-4,CASSYRESYEQYF
TRBJ2-1,TRBV5-1,CASSPGVAGGYNEQFF
TRBJ2-3,TRBV10-3,CAISDGSGSTDTQYF
TRBJ2-2,TRBV28,CASSLRTGRELFF
TRBJ2-7,TRBV6-5,CASSYRDLFSYEQYF
TRBJ2-5,TRBV13,CASSLGTLYQETQYF
TRBJ2-7,TRBV27,CASSLLPGYEQYF
TRBJ2-7,TRBV6-6,CASRRGSYEQYF
TRBJ2-3,TRBV2,CASNPQADTQYF
TRBJ1-3,TRBV7-6,CASSLAYSGGNTIYF
TRBJ2-1,TRBV6-5,CASSYSAGESYNEQFF
TRBJ1-5,TRBV12-5,CASGTQGGQPQHF